This entry describes one T cell receptor beta chain. Its antigen is unidentified. Data came from immunoSEQ multiplex PCR; TCRdb stores just in-frame clones and leaves some out. The table has some 180,000 clones, 92% seen once; the top ten hold roughly 1.6%. These data belong to a study of T cell responses to AZD1222 COVID-19 vaccine. The study, taken as a whole, reports: Rises in breadth and depth of Spike-specific TCRs came after two AZD1222 doses. White British donors predominated, females outnumbered males, and clonal diversity was possibly underestimated.

The germline V gene encodes CDR1 MNHEY and CDR2 SVGAGI. The CDR3 is 11 residues long. Deletions cut 11 bases from V and 4 bases from J, with 11 bases between. The material was peripheral blood, obtained on day 0 of AZD1222 vaccination. V and J are TRBV6-5 and TRBJ1-2, with D hard to call. The source is an adult in good health. The CDR3 reads CAGSWGYGYTF. CDR3 DNA: TGTGCCGGGTCTTGGGGCTATGGCTACACCTTC.